These T cell receptor beta chains were read from a single sample in a study of cytomegalovirus exposure and HLA in healthy donors. Sequenced by immunoSEQ multiplex PCR; TCRdb stores in-frame clones only, minus some. The sample has 210,000 or so clones, 70% to 85% seen once; the top ten hold 2.5% to 3.5%. Sample: PBMCs. These receptors were collected from an older woman in good health and CMV-seropositive. Both conserved end residues are part of each CDR3. D genes are given only for firm matches. Clone size, where shown, is once, few, many, or a class for clones that have expanded.

CDR3 length	D gene	clone size	V gene	J gene	CDR3 protein	CDR3 DNA
10	.	few	TRBV28	TRBJ2-3	CATWGDTQYF	TGTGCCACCTGGGGGGACACGCAGTATTTT
15	.	once	TRBV14	TRBJ2-6	CASTQDTSGANVLTF	TGTGCCAGCACCCAGGACACTTCTGGGGCCAACGTCCTGACTTTC
15	TRBD1	.	TRBV7-3	TRBJ1-1	CASSSSGTGATEAFF	TGTGCCAGCAGCTCGTCCGGGACAGGGGCCACTGAAGCTTTCTTT
16	TRBD1	few	TRBV4-1	TRBJ1-6	CASSLVQGTYNSPLHF	TGCGCCAGCAGCCTCGTACAGGGGACCTATAATTCACCCCTCCACTTT
15	TRBD1	.	TRBV19	TRBJ2-7	CASSARDRGTVEQYF	TGTGCCAGTAGTGCCAGGGACAGGGGAACGGTCGAGCAGTACTTC
16	TRBD1	.	TRBV27	TRBJ1-2	CASSSTGRDRVSGYTF	TGTGCCAGCAGTTCCACTGGGAGGGACAGGGTTTCTGGCTACACCTTC
16	.	.	TRBV2	TRBJ2-3	CASSELGQGSTDTQYF	TGTGCCAGCAGTGAACTGGGGCAGGGGAGCACAGATACGCAGTATTTT
12	.	.	TRBV19	TRBJ2-5	CASSLQSETQYF	TGTGCCAGTAGTTTACAATCGGAGACCCAGTACTTC
14	TRBD1	.	TRBV29-1	TRBJ1-5	CSVEATGRGQPQHF	TGCAGCGTTGAAGCGACAGGGAGAGGCCAGCCCCAGCATTTT
17	TRBD2	.	TRBV4-1	TRBJ2-3	CASSQGGGTAPTDTQYF	TGCGCCAGCAGCCAAGGGGGGGGGACGGCTCCAACAGATACGCAGTATTTT
12	TRBD1	once	TRBV28	TRBJ1-1	CATTDRVTEAFF	TGTGCCACCACCGACAGGGTCACTGAAGCTTTCTTT